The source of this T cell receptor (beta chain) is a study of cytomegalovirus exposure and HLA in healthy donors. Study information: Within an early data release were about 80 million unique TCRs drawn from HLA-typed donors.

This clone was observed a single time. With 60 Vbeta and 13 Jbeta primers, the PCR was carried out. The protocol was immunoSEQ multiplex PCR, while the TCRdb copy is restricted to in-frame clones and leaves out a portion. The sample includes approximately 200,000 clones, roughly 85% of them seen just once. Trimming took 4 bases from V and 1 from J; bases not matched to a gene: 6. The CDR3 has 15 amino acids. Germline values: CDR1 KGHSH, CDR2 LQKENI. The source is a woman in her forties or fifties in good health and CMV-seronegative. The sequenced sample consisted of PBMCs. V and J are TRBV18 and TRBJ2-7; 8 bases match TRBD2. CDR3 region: CASSQSGGYSYEQYF. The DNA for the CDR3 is TGTGCCAGCTCACAAAGCGGGGGCTATTCCTACGAGCAGTACTTC.